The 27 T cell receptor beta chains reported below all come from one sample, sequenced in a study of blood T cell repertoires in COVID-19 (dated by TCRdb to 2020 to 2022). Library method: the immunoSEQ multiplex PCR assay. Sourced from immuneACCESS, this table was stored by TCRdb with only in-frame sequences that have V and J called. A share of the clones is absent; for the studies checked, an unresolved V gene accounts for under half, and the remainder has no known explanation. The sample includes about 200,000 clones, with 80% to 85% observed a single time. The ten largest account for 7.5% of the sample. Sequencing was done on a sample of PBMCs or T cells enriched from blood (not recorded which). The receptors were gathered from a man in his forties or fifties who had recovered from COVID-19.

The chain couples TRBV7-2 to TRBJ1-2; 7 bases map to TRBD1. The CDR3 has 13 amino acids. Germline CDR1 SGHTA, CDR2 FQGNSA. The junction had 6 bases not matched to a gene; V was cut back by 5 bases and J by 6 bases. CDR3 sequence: CASSTGVGDGYTF. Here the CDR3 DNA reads TGTGCCAGCAGCACAGGGGTCGGGGATGGCTACACCTTC.

The CDR3 DNA follows: TGTGCCAGCAGCCTCCGGGACAGGGGAAGGGTAGGGAACACTGAAGCTTTCTTT. Translation: CASSLRDRGRVGNTEAFF. The gene calls are TRBV11-2 and TRBJ1-1; 10 nucleotides match TRBD1. V was clipped by 5 bases and J by 1 base; unmatched bases: 13. Germline values: CDR1 SGHAT, CDR2 FQNNGV. This CDR3 comprises 18 residues.

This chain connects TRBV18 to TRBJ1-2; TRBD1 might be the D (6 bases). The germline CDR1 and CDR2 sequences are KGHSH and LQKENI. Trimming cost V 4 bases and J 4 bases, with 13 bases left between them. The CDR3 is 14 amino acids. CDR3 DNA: TGTGCCAGCTCACGACAGGACTCTGGCTATGGCTACACCTTC. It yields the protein CASSRQDSGYGYTF.

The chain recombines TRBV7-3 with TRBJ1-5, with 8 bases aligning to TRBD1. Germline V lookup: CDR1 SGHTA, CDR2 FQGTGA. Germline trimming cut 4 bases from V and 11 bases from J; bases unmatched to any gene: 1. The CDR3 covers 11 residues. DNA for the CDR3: TGTGCCAGCAGCTGGACAGGGTCCCAGCATTTT. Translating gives CASSWTGSQHF.

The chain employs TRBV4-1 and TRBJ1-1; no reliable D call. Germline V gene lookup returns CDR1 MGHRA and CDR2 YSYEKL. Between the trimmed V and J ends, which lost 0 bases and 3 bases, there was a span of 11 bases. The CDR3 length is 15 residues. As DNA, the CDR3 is TGCGCCAGCAGCCAAGAGTTGGCCAGTTACACTGAAGCTTTCTTT. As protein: CASSQELASYTEAFF.

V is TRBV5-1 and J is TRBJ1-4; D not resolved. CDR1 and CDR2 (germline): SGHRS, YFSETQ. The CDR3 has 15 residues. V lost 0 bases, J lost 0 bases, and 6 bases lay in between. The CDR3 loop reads CASSLASATNEKLFF. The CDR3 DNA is TGCGCCAGCAGCTTGGCCTCTGCAACTAATGAAAAACTGTTTTTT. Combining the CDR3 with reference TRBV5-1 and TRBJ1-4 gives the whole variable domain KAGVTQTPRYLIKTRGQQVTLSCSPISGHRSVSWYQQTPGQGLQFLFEYFSETQRNKGNFPGRFSGRQFSNSRSEMNVSTLELGDSALYLCASSLASATNEKLFFGSGTQLSVL.

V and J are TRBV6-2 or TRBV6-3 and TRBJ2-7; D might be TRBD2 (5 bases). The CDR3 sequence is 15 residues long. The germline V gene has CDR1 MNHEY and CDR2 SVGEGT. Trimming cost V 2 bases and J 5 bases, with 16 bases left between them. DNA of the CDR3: TGTGCCAGCAGTTACAACGAGGGCGCGGTCGACGAGCAGTACTTC. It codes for CASSYNEGAVDEQYF.

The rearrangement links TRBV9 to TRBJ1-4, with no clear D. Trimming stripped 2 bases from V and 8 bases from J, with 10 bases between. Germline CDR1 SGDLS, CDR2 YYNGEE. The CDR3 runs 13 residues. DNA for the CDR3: TGTGCCAGCAGCGTCCCCGGGAAAGAAAAACTGTTTTTT. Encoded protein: CASSVPGKEKLFF.

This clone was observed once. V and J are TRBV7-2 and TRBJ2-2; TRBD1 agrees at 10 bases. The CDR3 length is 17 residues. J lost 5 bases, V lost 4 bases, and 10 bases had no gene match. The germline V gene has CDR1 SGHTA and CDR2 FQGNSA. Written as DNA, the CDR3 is TGTGCCAGCAGCTCCCCCCGACAGGGGGCGCAGACCGGGGAGCTGTTTTTT. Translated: CASSSPRQGAQTGELFF.

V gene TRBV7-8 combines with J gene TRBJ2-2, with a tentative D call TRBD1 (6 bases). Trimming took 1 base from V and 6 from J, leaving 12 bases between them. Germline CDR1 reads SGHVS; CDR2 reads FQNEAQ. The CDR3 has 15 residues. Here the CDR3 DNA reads TGTGCCAGCAGCTTAGGGGACATAAGGTCCGGGGAGCTGTTTTTT. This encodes CASSLGDIRSGELFF.

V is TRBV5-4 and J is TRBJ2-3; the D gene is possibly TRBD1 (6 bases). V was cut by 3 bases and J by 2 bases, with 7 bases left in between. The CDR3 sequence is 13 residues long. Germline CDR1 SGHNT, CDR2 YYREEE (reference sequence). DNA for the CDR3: TGTGCCAGCAGCTGGACAGCCACAGATACGCAGTATTTT. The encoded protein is CASSWTATDTQYF.

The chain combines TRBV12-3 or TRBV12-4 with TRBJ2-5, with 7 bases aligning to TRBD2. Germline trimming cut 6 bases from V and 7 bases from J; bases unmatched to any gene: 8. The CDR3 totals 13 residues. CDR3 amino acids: CASSLSSGRTQYF. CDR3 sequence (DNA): TGTGCCAGCAGCCTCTCTAGCGGCAGGACCCAGTACTTC.

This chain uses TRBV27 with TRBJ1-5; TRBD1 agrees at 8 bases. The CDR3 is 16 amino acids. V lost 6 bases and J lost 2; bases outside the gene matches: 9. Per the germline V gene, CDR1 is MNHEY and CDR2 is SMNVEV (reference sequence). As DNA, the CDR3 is TGTGCCAGCAGCCCGACAACAGGGGGAGGCAATCAGCCCCAGCATTTT. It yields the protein CASSPTTGGGNQPQHF.

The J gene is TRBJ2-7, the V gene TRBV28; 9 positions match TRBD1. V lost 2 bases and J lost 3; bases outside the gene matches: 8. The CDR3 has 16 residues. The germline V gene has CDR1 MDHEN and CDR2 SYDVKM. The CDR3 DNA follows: TGTGCCAGCAGTTTAGACTACGGGACAGGGAACTACGAGCAGTACTTC. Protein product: CASSLDYGTGNYEQYF.

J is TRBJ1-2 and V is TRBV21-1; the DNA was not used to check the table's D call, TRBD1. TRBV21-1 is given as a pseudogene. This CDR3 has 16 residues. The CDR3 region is CASSRGDRDKVYGYTF. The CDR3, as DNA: TGTGCCAGCAGCCGGGGAGACAGGGATAAAGTTTATGGCTACACCTTC.

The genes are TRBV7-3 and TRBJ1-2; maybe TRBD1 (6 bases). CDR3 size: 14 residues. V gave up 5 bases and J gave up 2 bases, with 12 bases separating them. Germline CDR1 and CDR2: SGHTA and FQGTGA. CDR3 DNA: TGTGCCAGCAGCGAGGGGGTTGGCAACTATGGCTACACCTTC. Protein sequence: CASSEGVGNYGYTF.

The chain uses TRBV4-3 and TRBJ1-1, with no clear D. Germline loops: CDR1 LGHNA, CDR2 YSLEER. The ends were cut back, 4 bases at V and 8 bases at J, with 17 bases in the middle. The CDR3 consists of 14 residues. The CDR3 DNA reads TGCGCCAGCAGCCGCCTTCTGGGCGAGACGGAAGCTTTCTTT. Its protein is CASSRLLGETEAFF.

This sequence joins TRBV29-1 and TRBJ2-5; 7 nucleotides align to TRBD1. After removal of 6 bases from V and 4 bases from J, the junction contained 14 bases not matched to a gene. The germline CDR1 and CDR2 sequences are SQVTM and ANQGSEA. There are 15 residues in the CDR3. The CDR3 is CSVHQGQGVRETQYF. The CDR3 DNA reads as TGCAGCGTGCACCAAGGTCAGGGGGTACGAGAGACCCAGTACTTC. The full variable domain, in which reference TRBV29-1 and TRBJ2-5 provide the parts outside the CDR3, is SAVISQKPSRDICQRGTSLTIQCQVDSQVTMMFWYRQQPGQSLTLIATANQGSEATYESGFVIDKFPISRPNLTFSTLTVSNMSPEDSSIYLCSVHQGQGVRETQYFGPGTRLLVL.

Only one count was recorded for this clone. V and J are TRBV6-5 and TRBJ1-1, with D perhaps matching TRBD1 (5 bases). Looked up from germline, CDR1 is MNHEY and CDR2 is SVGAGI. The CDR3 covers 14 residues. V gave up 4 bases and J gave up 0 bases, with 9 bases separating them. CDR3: CASSFQGMNTEAFF. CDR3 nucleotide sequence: TGTGCCAGCAGTTTCCAGGGCATGAACACTGAAGCTTTCTTT.

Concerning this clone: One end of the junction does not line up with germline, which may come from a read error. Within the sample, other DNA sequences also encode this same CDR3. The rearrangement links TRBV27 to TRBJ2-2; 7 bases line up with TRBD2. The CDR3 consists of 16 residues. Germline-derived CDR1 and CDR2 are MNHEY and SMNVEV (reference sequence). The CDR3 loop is CASSKPPGRWTGELFF. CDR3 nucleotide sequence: TGTGCCAGCAGTAAGCCTCCCGGGAGGTGGACCGGGGAGTTGTTTTTT.

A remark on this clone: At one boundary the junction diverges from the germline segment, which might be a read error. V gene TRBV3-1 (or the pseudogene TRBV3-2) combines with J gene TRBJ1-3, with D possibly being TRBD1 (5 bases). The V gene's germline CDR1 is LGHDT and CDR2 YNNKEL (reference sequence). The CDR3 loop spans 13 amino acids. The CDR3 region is CASSQDEGARSFF. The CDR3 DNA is TGTGCCAGCAGCCAAGATGAAGGGGCGCGGAGCTTTTTT.

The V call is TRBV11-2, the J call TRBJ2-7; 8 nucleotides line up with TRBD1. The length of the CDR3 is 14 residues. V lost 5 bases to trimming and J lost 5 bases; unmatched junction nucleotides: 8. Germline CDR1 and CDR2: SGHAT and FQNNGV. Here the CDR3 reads CASSRGTGVDEQYF. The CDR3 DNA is TGTGCCAGCAGCCGGGGGACAGGAGTAGACGAGCAGTACTTC.

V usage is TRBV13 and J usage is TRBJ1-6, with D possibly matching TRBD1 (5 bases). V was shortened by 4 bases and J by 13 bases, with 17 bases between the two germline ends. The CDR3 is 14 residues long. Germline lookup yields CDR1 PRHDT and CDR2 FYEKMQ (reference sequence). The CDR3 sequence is CASSSRTLGLPLHF. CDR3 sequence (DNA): TGTGCCAGCAGCTCCAGAACCCTGGGGCTTCCCCTCCACTTT.

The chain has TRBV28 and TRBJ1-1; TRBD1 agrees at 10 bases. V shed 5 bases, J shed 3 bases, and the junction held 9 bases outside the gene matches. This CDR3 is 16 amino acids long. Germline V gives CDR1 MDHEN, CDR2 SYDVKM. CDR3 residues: CASSLNPGTGDTEAFF. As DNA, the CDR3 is TGTGCCAGCAGTCTGAACCCGGGGACAGGGGACACTGAAGCTTTCTTT.

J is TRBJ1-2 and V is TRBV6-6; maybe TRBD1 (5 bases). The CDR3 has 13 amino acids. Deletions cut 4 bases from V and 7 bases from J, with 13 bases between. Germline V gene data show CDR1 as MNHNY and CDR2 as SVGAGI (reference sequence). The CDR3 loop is CASSSGFFGGYTF. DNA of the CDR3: TGTGCCAGCAGTTCAGGGTTTTTCGGTGGCTACACCTTC.

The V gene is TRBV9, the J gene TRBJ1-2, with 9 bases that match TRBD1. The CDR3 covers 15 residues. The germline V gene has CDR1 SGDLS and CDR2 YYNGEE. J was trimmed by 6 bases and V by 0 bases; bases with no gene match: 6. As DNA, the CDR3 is TGTGCCAGCAGCGTAGGGACAGGGGTTAGTGATGGCTACACCTTC. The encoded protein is CASSVGTGVSDGYTF.

This chain's CDR3 is CSVSLTGSGQPQHF. The CDR3 DNA follows: TGCAGCGTTTCCCTCACAGGGTCCGGTCAGCCCCAGCATTTT. J is TRBJ1-5 and V is TRBV29-1; weak D call: TRBD1 (6 bases). V lost 5 bases, J lost 6 bases, and 17 bases lay in between. Germline assignment: CDR1 SQVTM and CDR2 ANQGSEA. The CDR3 is 14 residues long.